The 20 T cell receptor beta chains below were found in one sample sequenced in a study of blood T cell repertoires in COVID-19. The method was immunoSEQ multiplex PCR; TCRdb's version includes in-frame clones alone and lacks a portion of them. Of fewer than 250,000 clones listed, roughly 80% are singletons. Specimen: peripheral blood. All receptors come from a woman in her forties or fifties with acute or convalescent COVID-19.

CDR3 bases: TGTGCCAGCAGCCAAACCTTCGGACAGGGCTACGAGCAGTACTTC. Its translation: CASSQTFGQGYEQYF. The chain links TRBV7-9 to TRBJ2-7; 8 bases align to TRBD1. This CDR3 contains 15 residues. The germline V gene encodes CDR1 SEHNR and CDR2 FQNEAQ (reference sequence). The V gene end was trimmed by 5 bases and the J gene end by 3 bases; junction bases not matched to a gene: 9. The full variable domain, rest sourced from reference TRBV7-9 and TRBJ2-7, is DTGVSQNPRHKITKRGQNVTFRCDPISEHNRLYWYRQTLGQGPEFLTYFQNEAQLEKSRLLSDRFSAERPKGSFSTLEIQRTEQGDSAMYLCASSQTFGQGYEQYFGPGTRLTVT.

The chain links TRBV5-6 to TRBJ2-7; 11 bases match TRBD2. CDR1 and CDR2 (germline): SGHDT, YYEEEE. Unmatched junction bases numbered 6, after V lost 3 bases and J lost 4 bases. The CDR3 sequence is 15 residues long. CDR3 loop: CASSSLGLADYEQYF. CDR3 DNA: TGTGCCAGCAGCTCGTTGGGACTAGCGGATTACGAGCAGTACTTC.

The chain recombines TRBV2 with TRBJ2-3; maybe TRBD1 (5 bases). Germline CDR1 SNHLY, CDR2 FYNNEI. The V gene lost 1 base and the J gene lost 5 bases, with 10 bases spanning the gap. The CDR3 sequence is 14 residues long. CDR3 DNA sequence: TGTGCCAGCAGTGAAGATAGGGGCAGAGATACGCAGTATTTT. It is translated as CASSEDRGRDTQYF. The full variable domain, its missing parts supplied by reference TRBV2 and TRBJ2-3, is EPEVTQTPSHQVTQMGQEVILRCVPISNHLYFYWYRQILGQKVEFLVSFYNNEISEKSEIFDDQFSVERPDGSNFTLKIRSTKLEDSAMYFCASSEDRGRDTQYFGPGTRLTVL.

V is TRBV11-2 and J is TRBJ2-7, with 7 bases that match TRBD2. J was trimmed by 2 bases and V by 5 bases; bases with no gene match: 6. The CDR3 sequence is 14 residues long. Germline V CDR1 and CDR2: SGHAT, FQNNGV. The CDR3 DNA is TGTGCCAGCAGCCCCAGCGGGACCCCCTACGAGCAGTACTTC. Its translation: CASSPSGTPYEQYF.

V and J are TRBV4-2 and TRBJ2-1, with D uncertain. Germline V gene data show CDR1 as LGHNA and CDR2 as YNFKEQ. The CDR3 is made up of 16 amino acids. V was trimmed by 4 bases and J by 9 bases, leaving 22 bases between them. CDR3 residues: CASSPRRGYTPSEQFF. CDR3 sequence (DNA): TGTGCCAGCAGCCCCCGGCGCGGTTATACCCCCAGTGAGCAGTTCTTC.

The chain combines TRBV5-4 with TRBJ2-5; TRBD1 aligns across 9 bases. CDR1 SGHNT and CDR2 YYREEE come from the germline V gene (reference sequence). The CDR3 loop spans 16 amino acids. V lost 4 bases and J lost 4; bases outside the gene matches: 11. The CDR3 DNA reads TGTGCCAGCAGCGGGGCCGGGACAGGGAGAGGAGAGACCCAGTACTTC. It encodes CASSGAGTGRGETQYF.

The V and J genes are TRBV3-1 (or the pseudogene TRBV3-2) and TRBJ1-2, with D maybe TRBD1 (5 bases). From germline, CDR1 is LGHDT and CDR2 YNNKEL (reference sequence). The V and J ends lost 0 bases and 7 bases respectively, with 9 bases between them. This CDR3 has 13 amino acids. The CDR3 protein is CASSQEGDGGYTF. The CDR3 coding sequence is TGTGCCAGCAGCCAAGAAGGGGATGGTGGCTACACCTTC.

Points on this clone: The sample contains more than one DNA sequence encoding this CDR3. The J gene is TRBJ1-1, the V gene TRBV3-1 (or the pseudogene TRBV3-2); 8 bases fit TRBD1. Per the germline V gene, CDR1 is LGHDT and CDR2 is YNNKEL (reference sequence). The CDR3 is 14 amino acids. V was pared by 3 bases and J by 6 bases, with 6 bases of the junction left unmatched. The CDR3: CASSQAGGRSEAFF. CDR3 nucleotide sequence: TGTGCCAGCAGCCAGGCAGGGGGCAGATCTGAAGCTTTCTTT.

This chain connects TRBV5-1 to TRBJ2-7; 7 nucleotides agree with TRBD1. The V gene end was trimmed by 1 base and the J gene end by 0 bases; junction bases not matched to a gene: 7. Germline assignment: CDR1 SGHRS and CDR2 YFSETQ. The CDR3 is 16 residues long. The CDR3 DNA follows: TGCGCCAGCAGCTTGTGGGGGACAGACAGCTCCTACGAGCAGTACTTC. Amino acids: CASSLWGTDSSYEQYF.

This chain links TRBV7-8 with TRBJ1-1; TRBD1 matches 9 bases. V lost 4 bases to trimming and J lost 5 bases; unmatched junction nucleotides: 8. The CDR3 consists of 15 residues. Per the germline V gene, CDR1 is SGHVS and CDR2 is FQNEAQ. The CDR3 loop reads CASSSLTGGWTEAFF. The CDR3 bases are TGTGCCAGCAGCTCCTTGACAGGGGGTTGGACTGAAGCTTTCTTT.

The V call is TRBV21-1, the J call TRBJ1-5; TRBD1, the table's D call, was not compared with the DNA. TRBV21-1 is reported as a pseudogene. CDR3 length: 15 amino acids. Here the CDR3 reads CASSKSGALSQPQHF. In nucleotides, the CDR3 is TGTGCCAGCAGCAAATCAGGGGCTTTGAGCCAGCCCCAGCATTTT.

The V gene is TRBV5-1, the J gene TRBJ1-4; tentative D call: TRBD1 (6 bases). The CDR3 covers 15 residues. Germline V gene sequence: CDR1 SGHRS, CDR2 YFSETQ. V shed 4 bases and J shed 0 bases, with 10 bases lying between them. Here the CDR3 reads CASSQQGATNEKLFF. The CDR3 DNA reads TGCGCCAGCAGCCAACAGGGTGCAACTAATGAAAAACTGTTTTTT.

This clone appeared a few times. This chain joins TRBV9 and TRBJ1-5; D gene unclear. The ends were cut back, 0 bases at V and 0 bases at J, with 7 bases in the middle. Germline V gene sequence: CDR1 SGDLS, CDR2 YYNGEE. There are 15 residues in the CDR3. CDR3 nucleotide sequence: TGTGCCAGCAGCGTAGGCGGCCATAGCAATCAGCCCCAGCATTTT. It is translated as CASSVGGHSNQPQHF.

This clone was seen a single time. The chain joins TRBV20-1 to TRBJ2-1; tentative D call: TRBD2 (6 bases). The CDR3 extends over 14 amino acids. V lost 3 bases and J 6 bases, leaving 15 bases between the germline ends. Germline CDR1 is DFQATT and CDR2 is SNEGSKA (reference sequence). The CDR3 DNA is TGCAGTGCTAGTGCCAGCGGGCTGCTCAATGAGCAGTTCTTC. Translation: CSASASGLLNEQFF.

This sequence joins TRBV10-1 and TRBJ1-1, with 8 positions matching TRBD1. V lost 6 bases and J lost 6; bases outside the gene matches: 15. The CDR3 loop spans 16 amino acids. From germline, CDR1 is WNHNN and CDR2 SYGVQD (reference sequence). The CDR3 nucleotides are TGCGCCAGCAGCACCCAGGCAGGGGGCTTAGGGTCTGAAGCTTTCTTT. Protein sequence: CASSTQAGGLGSEAFF.

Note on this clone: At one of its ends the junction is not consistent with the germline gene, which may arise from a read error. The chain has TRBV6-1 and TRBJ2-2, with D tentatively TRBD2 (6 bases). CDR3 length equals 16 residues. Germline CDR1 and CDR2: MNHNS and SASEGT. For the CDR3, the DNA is TGTGCCAGCAGTGGGGGGAGGTCACCGGAACCCCGGGGAGCTGTTTTT. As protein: CASSGGRSPEPRGAVF.

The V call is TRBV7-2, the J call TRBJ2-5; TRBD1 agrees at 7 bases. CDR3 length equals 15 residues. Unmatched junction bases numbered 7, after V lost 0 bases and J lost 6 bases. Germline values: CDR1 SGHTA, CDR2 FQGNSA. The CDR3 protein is CASSLALEGAQTQYF. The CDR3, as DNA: TGTGCCAGCAGCTTAGCCCTCGAGGGGGCGCAGACCCAGTACTTC.

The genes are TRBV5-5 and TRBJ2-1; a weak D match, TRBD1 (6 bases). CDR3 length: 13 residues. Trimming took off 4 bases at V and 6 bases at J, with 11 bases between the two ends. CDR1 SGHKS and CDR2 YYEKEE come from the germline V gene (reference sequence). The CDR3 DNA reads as TGTGCCAGCAGCCACAGGGCTCCCAATGAGCAGTTCTTC. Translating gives CASSHRAPNEQFF. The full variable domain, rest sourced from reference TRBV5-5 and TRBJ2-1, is DAGVTQSPTHLIKTRGQQVTLRCSPISGHKSVSWYQQVLGQGPQFIFQYYEKEERGRGNFPDRFSARQFPNYSSELNVNALLLGDSALYLCASSHRAPNEQFFGPGTRLTVL.

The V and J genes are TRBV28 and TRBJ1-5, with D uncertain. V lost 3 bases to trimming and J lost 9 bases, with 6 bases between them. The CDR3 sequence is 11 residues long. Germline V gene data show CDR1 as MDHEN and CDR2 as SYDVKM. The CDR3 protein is CASSFRGPQHF. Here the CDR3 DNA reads TGTGCCAGCAGTTTCCGAGGGCCCCAGCATTTT.

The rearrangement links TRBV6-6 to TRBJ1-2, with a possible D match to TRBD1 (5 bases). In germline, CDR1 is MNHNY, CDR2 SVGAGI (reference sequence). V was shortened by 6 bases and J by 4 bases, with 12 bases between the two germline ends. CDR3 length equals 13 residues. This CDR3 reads CASSHMDTYGYTF. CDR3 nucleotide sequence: TGTGCCAGCAGCCACATGGACACCTATGGCTACACCTTC.